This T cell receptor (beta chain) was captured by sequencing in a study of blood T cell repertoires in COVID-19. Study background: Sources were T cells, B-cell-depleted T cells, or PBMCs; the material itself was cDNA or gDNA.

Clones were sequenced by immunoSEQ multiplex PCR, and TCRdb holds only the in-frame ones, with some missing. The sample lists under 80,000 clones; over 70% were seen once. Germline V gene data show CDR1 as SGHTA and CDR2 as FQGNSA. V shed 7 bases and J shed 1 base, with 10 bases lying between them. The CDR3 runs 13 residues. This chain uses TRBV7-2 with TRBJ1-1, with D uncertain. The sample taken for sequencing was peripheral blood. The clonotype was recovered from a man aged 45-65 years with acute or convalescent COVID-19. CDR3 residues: CASTLGSNTEAFF. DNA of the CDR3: TGTGCCAGCACCCTGGGCTCGAACACTGAAGCTTTCTTT.